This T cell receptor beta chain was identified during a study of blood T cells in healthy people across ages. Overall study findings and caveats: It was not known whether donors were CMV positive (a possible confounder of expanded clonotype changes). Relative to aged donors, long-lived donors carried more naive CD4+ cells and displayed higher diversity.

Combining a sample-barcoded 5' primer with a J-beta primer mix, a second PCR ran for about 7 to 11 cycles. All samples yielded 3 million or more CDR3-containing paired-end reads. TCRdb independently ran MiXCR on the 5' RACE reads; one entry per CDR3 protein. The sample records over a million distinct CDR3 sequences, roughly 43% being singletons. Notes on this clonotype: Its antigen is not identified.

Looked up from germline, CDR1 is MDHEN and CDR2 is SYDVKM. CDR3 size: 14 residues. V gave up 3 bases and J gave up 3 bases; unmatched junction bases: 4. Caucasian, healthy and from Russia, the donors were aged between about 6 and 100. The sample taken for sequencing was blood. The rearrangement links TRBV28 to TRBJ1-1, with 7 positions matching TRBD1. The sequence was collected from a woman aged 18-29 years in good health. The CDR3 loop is CASSFSGQYTEAFF. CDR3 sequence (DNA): TGTGCCAGCAGTTTTTCGGGACAGTACACTGAAGCTTTCTTT.